This TCR beta chain was retrieved from a study of cytomegalovirus exposure and HLA in healthy donors. Use of 60 Vbeta and 13 Jbeta primers characterized the PCR. Using immunoSEQ multiplex PCR, the repertoire was profiled, and TCRdb retains in-frame clones only, with some absent. Counted here are around 99,000 clones, about 80% occurring once; the ten biggest clones make up 7.7%. This TCR was recovered from a woman between 50 and 59 years old in good health and CMV-seropositive. Sequencing was carried out using PBMCs.

CDR3 region: CASSRGTSGLGEQFF. CDR3 in DNA: TGTGCCAGCTCCCGCGGGACTAGCGGGTTGGGTGAGCAGTTCTTC. J is TRBJ2-1 and V is TRBV18, with TRBD2 identical over 12 bases. Germline loops: CDR1 KGHSH, CDR2 LQKENI. J lost 9 bases, V lost 6 bases, and 9 bases had no gene match. The CDR3 is made up of 15 amino acids.